The 3 T cell receptor beta chains reported below all come from one sample, sequenced in a study of shared clonotypes between healthy human individuals. Clones were sequenced by immunoSEQ multiplex PCR, and TCRdb holds only the in-frame ones, with some missing. The sample yields 90,000 to 130,000 clones, about 70% seen once. Material for sequencing was memory CD8+ T cells sorted from blood. As to subset: CD45RO+ cells pooled with CCR7-negative TemRA cells. These receptors came from a woman in her twenties or thirties in good health.

The chain combines TRBV6-5 with TRBJ2-5, with D possibly being TRBD1 or TRBD2 (5 bases each). Trimming left V 4 bases short and J 5 bases short, with 11 bases between. Germline CDR1 and CDR2: MNHEY and SVGAGI. The CDR3 runs to 13 residues. For the CDR3, the DNA is TGTGCCAGCAGTTCGGTCTGGGGGGAGACCCAGTACTTC. Protein sequence: CASSSVWGETQYF.

The chain links TRBV30 to TRBJ2-1, with 10 positions matching TRBD1. With V trimmed by 1 base and J by 5 bases, 2 bases remained unmatched. Germline CDR1 reads GTSNPN; CDR2 reads SVGIG (reference sequence). This CDR3 contains 14 residues. The CDR3 nucleotides read TGTGCCTGGAGTGAGGGACAGGGGAACAATGAGCAGTTCTTC. This gives the protein CAWSEGQGNNEQFF.

The chain has TRBV25-1 and TRBJ1-1, with a weak D call TRBD1 (6 bases). The CDR3 covers 14 residues. Between the trimmed V and J ends, which lost 6 bases and 1 base, there was a span of 12 bases. Germline V gene lookup returns CDR1 MGHDK and CDR2 SYGVNS. As DNA, the CDR3 is TGTGCCAGCAGCGACCCGACAGGGAACACTGAAGCTTTCTTT. It yields the protein CASSDPTGNTEAFF.